This TCR beta chain was sequenced during a study of spatial heterogeneity in lung cancer. Time point here: sample taken at primary tumor resection. One entry per CDR3 protein, called by TCRdb with MiXCR from the 5' RACE reads. The data hold about 6,100 distinct CDR3 sequences, with around an eighth observed a single time. This CDR3 contains 16 residues. V was pared by 4 bases and J by 5 bases, with 18 bases between. CDR1 MNHEY and CDR2 SVGEGT come from the germline V gene. This clonotype is termed medium-sized. For a library built for alpha chains, this beta chain is a stray read; little rests on its size.

The chain carries TRBV6-2 or TRBV6-3 and TRBJ2-4; possibly TRBD1 or TRBD2 for D (5 bases each). The sequencing used lung tissue, collected at surgery. The source of this sequence is a human donor with early-stage non-small cell lung cancer. CDR3 in DNA: TGTGCCAGCAGTTCCCACCGGGACCCCCCACAAAACATTCAGTACTTC. It encodes CASSSHRDPPQNIQYF.